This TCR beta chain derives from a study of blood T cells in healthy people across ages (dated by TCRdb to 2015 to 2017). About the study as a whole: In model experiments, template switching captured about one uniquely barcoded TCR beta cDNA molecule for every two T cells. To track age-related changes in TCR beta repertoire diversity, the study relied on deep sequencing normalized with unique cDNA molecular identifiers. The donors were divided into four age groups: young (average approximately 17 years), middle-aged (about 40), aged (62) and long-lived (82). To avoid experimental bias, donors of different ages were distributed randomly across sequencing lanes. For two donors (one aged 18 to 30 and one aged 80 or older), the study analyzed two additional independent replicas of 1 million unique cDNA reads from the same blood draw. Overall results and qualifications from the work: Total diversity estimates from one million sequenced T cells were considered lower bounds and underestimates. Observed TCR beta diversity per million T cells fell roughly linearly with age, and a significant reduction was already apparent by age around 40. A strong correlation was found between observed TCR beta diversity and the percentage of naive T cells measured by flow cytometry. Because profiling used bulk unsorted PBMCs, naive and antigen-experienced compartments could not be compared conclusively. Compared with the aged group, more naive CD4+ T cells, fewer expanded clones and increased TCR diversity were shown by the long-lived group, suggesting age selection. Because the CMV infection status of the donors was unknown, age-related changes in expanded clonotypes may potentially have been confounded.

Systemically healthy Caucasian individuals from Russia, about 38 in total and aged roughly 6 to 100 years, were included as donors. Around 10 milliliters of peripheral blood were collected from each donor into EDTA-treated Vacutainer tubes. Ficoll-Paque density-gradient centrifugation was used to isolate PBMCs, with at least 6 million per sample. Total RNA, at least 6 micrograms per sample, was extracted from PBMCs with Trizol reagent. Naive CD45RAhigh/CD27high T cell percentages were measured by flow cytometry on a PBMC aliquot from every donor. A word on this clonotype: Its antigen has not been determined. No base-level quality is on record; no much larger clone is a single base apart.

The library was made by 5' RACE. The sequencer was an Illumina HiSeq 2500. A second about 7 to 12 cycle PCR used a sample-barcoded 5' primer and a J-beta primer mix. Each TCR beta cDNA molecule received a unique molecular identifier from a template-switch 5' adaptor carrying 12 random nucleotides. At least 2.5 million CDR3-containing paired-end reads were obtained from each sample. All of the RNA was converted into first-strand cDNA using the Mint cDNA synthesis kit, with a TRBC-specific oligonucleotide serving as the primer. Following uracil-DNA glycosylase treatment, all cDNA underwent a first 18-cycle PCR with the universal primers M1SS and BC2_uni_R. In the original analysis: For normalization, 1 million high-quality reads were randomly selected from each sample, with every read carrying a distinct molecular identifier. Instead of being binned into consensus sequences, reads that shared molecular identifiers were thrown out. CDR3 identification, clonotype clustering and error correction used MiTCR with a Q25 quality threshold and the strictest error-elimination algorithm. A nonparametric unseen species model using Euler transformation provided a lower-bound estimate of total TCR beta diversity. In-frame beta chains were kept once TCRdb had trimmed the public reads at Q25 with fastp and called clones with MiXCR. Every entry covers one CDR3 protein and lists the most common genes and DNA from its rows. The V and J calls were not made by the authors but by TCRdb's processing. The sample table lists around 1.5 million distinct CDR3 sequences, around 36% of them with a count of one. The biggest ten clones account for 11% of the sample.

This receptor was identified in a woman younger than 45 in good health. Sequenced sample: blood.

The CDR3 region: CATSDSRTDGYTF. The nucleotides read TGTGCCACCAGTGATTCCCGGACGGATGGCTACACCTTC. Here the chain combines TRBV24-1 and TRBJ1-2, with the D gene call left open. From its cysteine to its phenylalanine, the CDR3 spans 13 amino acids. The sequence is cut down to CDR3 DNA, 39 bases in frame from base 1. V and J are truncated by 2 bases and 6 bases respectively, leaving an intervening sequence of 9 bases. CDR1 and CDR2, per the germline V gene, are KGHDR and SFDVKD.